This T cell receptor (beta chain) was recorded in a study of early T cells in non-severe SARS-CoV-2 infection (TCRdb year 2021). Concerning the study at large: Bulk RNA from unsorted whole blood was used for TCR sequencing, so alpha and beta chains could not be paired.

This clonotype was detected many times. Its target antigen remains unknown. No base quality values were provided; no much bigger clone lies one nucleotide off. Libraries were built with 5' RACE. TCRdb lists the instrument as NextSeq 500. Unique molecular identifiers were attached to individual cDNA molecules in the TCR library protocol so that sequencing error and PCR bias could be corrected. TCR alpha and beta chains were both sequenced, and the abundances of alpha and beta sequences in each sample were closely correlated with each other. From the authors' description of their analysis: Decombinator V4 was used to annotate TCR sequences for V gene, J gene and CDR3. TCRs were defined as expanded if a significant change between any two time points was detected under a Poisson model with p below 0.0001. Abundances of TCRs were expressed as counts per million after normalisation to the total number of TCRs sequenced in each sample. TRAV1-2 paired with TRAJ12, TRAJ20 or TRAJ33 defined MAIT TCRs, while TRAV10 paired with TRAJ18 defined iNKT TCRs. A search of VDJdb, accessed on 1 November 2021, was run for TCRs annotated to CMV, EBV and SARS-CoV-2, with TCRs annotated for multiple antigens excluded. The public reads were run again by TCRdb, first through fastp at Q25 and then through MiXCR, and only productive beta chains were kept. Each CDR3 protein appears once, grouped with its most common genes and DNA. These V and J calls derive from TCRdb rather than the authors' analysis. The sample table records about 46,000 distinct CDR3 sequences; about 9.3% of these occur just once. The ten largest clones take up 14% to 15% of the sample.

Study-wide conclusions, independent of this receptor: VDJdb matching was skewed toward anti-spike CD8 responses, so virus-specific expansions were likely underestimated and private and CD4 specificities were missed.

Trimming takes 3 bases from V and 5 bases from J, and the germline ends sit 5 bases apart. According to the germline V gene, CDR1 reads MDHEN and CDR2 reads SYDVKM. The CDR3 measures 11 amino acids from cysteine to phenylalanine. CDR3 DNA only is kept here, 33 bases in frame from base 1. A case-control design nested within a healthcare worker cohort in London, UK, was used, with weekly nasopharyngeal swab PCR tests and blood sampling performed. Healthcare workers were recruited during the week of the UK lockdown, between 23 and 31 March 2020, and followed weekly for up to about 15 weeks. This TCR was sampled from an adult who was a healthcare worker with PCR-confirmed SARS-CoV-2 infection or an uninfected control (not recorded which). The chain is assembled from TRBV28 and TRBJ2-7, with no D gene named confidently. Sequencing used whole blood. The nucleotide sequence reads as follows: TGTGCCAGCAGTTTGTGGGACGAGCAGTACTTC. Its coded protein is CASSLWDEQYF.